The 32 T cell receptor beta chains below come from one sample, sequenced in a study of cytotoxic CD8 clonotypes in ibrutinib-treated CLL. The method was immunoSEQ multiplex PCR; TCRdb's version includes in-frame clones alone and lacks a portion of them. In the table there are about 300,000 clones, approximately 76% of which are singletons. This specimen was PBMCs, taken at disease progression, from a patient treated with ibrutinib. The receptors come from a human donor with chronic lymphocytic leukemia.

This clone was found a few times. In DNA, the CDR3 is TGTGCCAGCAGTCGACAACCTGACACAAGCACAGATACGCAGTATTTT. Translation: CASSRQPDTSTDTQYF. The chain uses TRBV27 and TRBJ2-3, with D unresolved. V was clipped by 5 bases and J by 0 bases, with 15 bases between them. CDR1 and CDR2 from the germline V gene are MNHEY and SMNVEV (reference sequence). This CDR3 contains 16 residues.

CDR3 nucleotide sequence: TGCAGCGCTTTGAGGGGGGACAGAATGACCTACACCTTC. Amino acids: CSALRGDRMTYTF. The chain joins TRBV29-1 to TRBJ1-2; TRBD1 agrees at 7 bases. The CDR3 totals 13 residues. CDR1 and CDR2 from the germline V gene are SQVTM and ANQGSEA. The V gene end was trimmed by 7 bases and the J gene end by 10 bases; junction bases not matched to a gene: 15.

This clone came up a few times. V usage is TRBV6-5 and J usage is TRBJ2-2, with unresolved D. In germline, CDR1 is MNHEY, CDR2 SVGAGI. The CDR3 length is 12 residues. Trimming took 6 bases from V and 3 from J, leaving 5 bases between them. CDR3 in DNA: TGTGCCAGCAGAAAGTACACCGGGGAGCTGTTTTTT. Amino acids: CASRKYTGELFF.

The rearrangement joins TRBV5-4 to TRBJ2-5; D ambiguous. CDR1 is SGHNT and CDR2 is YYREEE in the germline V gene (reference sequence). The CDR3 runs to 13 residues. Trimming stripped 2 bases from V and 2 bases from J, with 7 bases between. The CDR3 DNA is TGTGCCAGCAGCTTACCGGAACAAGAGACCCAGTACTTC. Translation gives CASSLPEQETQYF.

The CDR3 here is CASSLGQGNTIYF. CDR3 DNA sequence: TGTGCCAGCAGCTTAGGCCAGGGAAACACCATATATTTT. The chain couples TRBV7-9 to TRBJ1-3; D gene ambiguous. The CDR3 has 13 amino acids. With 1 base removed from V and 4 bases from J, the gap between germline ends came to 5 bases. Per germline, CDR1 SEHNR and CDR2 FQNEAQ (reference sequence).

This clone was observed a few times. The J gene is TRBJ2-3, the V gene TRBV19, with 7 bases matching TRBD2. CDR3 length: 13 residues. The ends lost 7 bases at V and 6 bases at J; junction bases unmatched: 7. Germline values: CDR1 LNHDA, CDR2 SQIVND (reference sequence). CDR3 amino acids: CASKRQGGDTQYF. For the CDR3, the DNA is TGTGCCAGTAAGCGGCAGGGAGGGGATACGCAGTATTTT. Drawing the rest from reference TRBV19 and TRBJ2-3, the complete variable domain is DGGITQSPKYLFRKEGQNVTLSCEQNLNHDAMYWYRQDPGQGLRLIYYSQIVNDFQKGDIAEGYSVSREKKESFPLTVTSAQKNPTAFYLCASKRQGGDTQYFGPGTRLTVL.

This clone was counted at least ten times. This sequence joins TRBV2 and TRBJ2-1, with D maybe TRBD1 (5 bases). The germline V gene has CDR1 SNHLY and CDR2 FYNNEI. Trimming removed 7 bases at V and 4 bases at J, with 14 bases between. This CDR3 is built from 14 residues. CDR3 DNA: TGTGCCAGCAAGGGAACAGGACGTTACAATGAGCAGTTCTTC. This gives the protein CASKGTGRYNEQFF.

This clone appeared a few times. V gene TRBV9 combines with J gene TRBJ1-5; 7 nucleotides agree with TRBD1. Trimming cost V 4 bases and J 0 bases; bases outside gene matches: 4. The germline V gene encodes CDR1 SGDLS and CDR2 YYNGEE. The CDR3 is made up of 15 amino acids. CDR3 nucleotides: TGTGCCAGCAGCCCAACAGGGGCTAGCAATCAGCCCCAGCATTTT. Encoded protein: CASSPTGASNQPQHF. The full variable domain, its missing parts supplied by reference TRBV9 and TRBJ1-5, is DSGVTQTPKHLITATGQRVTLRCSPRSGDLSVYWYQQSLDQGLQFLIQYYNGEERAKGNILERFSAQQFPDLHSELNLSSLELGDSALYFCASSPTGASNQPQHFGDGTRLSIL.

The chain couples TRBV7-6 to TRBJ2-5; tentative D call: TRBD1 (5 bases). The germline V and J ends were trimmed by 3 bases and 5 bases, with 16 bases remaining between them. The CDR3 sequence is 15 residues long. Germline V gene lookup returns CDR1 SGHVS and CDR2 FNYEAQ. CDR3 in DNA: TGTGCCAGCAGCTTGGGGAAAGGGGTACGGGAGACCCAGTACTTC. It translates to CASSLGKGVRETQYF.

V and J are TRBV29-1 and TRBJ2-6, with D unclear. Trimming removed 3 bases at V and 2 bases at J, with 8 bases between. Germline loops: CDR1 SQVTM, CDR2 ANQGSEA. The CDR3 has 14 residues. CDR3 region: CSVDISAGANVLTF. The CDR3 region has the DNA TGCAGCGTTGACATATCAGCTGGGGCCAACGTCCTGACTTTC.

The genes are TRBV10-3 and TRBJ1-3; D is possibly TRBD1 (6 bases). The CDR3 loop spans 12 amino acids. The germline V gene encodes CDR1 ENHRY and CDR2 SYGVKD. V lost 6 bases, J lost 10 bases, and 13 bases lay in between. CDR3 sequence: CAISMDRLTIYF. The CDR3 DNA is TGTGCCATCAGCATGGACAGACTTACCATATATTTT.

The CDR3 DNA follows: TGTGCCAGCAGCCGGGGACTAGCAAGGGGTGGTGAGCAGTTCTTC. This gives the protein CASSRGLARGGEQFF. The chain links TRBV6-5 to TRBJ2-1, with TRBD2 matching over 9 bases. V gave up 6 bases and J gave up 9 bases; unmatched junction bases: 12. The CDR3 runs to 15 residues. Germline V lookup: CDR1 MNHEY, CDR2 SVGAGI.

V usage is TRBV15 and J usage is TRBJ2-3; D is unresolved. Per the germline V gene, CDR1 is LNHNV and CDR2 is YYDKDF (reference sequence). The CDR3 loop spans 16 amino acids. Trimming shortened V by 0 bases and J by 6 bases, and 16 bases separated the two germline ends. CDR3 sequence: CATSRDLWAASDTQYF. The DNA of the CDR3 is TGTGCCACCAGCAGAGATCTCTGGGCCGCATCTGATACGCAGTATTTT.

Comments on this clone: Other DNA sequences in this sample translate to the same CDR3. This sequence joins TRBV10-3 and TRBJ2-5; no clear D gene. The CDR3 loop spans 11 amino acids. The germline V gene encodes CDR1 ENHRY and CDR2 SYGVKD. V lost 4 bases, J lost 5 bases, and 5 bases lay in between. The CDR3 region has the DNA TGTGCCATCAGTGTTGGTGAGACCCAGTACTTC. Its protein product is CAISVGETQYF.

J is TRBJ2-1 and V is TRBV6-4; the D is unclear. The CDR3 covers 14 residues. The germline V gene encodes CDR1 MRHNA and CDR2 SNTAGT. V was pared by 2 bases and J by 7 bases, with 12 bases between. The CDR3 loop reads CASSDRPLGNEQFF. Here the CDR3 DNA reads TGTGCCAGCAGTGACCGACCTTTAGGGAATGAGCAGTTCTTC.

The chain has TRBV29-1 and TRBJ2-7, with 8 bases matching TRBD1. The germline V gene has CDR1 SQVTM and CDR2 ANQGSEA. The CDR3 is made up of 14 amino acids. V shed 0 bases, J shed 4 bases, and the junction held 5 bases outside the gene matches. The CDR3 is CSVEDNRGEYEQYF. CDR3 coding DNA: TGCAGCGTTGAAGATAACAGGGGGGAGTACGAGCAGTACTTC.

The chain employs TRBV6-5 and TRBJ2-3; 7 positions match TRBD1. The V gene end was trimmed by 2 bases and the J gene end by 4 bases; junction bases not matched to a gene: 0. Germline V gene sequence: CDR1 MNHEY, CDR2 SVGAGI. The CDR3 is made up of 13 amino acids. The CDR3 bases are TGTGCCAGCAGTTACAGGGGGCCAGATACGCAGTATTTT. Translated, it gives CASSYRGPDTQYF.

The chain employs TRBV6-5 and TRBJ2-1; weak D call: TRBD1 (6 bases). Deletions cut 5 bases from V and 8 bases from J, with 13 bases between. The CDR3 consists of 13 residues. CDR1 is MNHEY and CDR2 is SVGAGI in the germline V gene. The CDR3 region has the DNA TGTGCCAGCAGTCCAACAGGGTGGGATGAGCAGTTCTTC. Its protein product is CASSPTGWDEQFF.

The gene calls are TRBV5-4 and TRBJ2-5, with D uncertain. Germline loops: CDR1 SGHNT, CDR2 YYREEE (reference sequence). Trimming took 4 bases from V and 3 from J, leaving 10 bases between them. CDR3 size: 13 residues. CDR3: CASSGNFKETQYF. CDR3 nucleotides: TGTGCCAGCAGCGGGAATTTTAAAGAGACCCAGTACTTC.

The J gene is TRBJ2-7, the V gene TRBV29-1, with 12 bases lining up with TRBD1. V dropped 4 bases and J dropped 6; count of bases not matched to a gene: 7. This CDR3 contains 14 residues. Germline-derived CDR1 and CDR2 are SQVTM and ANQGSEA. The CDR3 DNA reads as TGCAGCGTTGTTGGGGACAGGGGGCCAGGCGAGCAGTACTTC. It codes for CSVVGDRGPGEQYF.

The J gene is TRBJ2-3, the V gene TRBV5-1, with D hard to call. The length of the CDR3 is 15 residues. Trimming left V 4 bases short and J 5 bases short, with 17 bases between. CDR1 SGHRS and CDR2 YFSETQ come from the germline V gene. CDR3 protein: CASSVPGLPGDTQYF. The CDR3 DNA sequence: TGCGCCAGCAGCGTCCCGGGTCTCCCGGGAGATACGCAGTATTTT.

The J gene is TRBJ2-3, the V gene TRBV9; unclear D gene. The germline V gene has CDR1 SGDLS and CDR2 YYNGEE. This CDR3 has 14 amino acids. V dropped 0 bases and J dropped 0 bases, with 5 bases sitting between them. Written as DNA, the CDR3 is TGTGCCAGCAGCGTAGACCTAAGCACAGATACGCAGTATTTT. Translation: CASSVDLSTDTQYF.

The chain couples TRBV27 to TRBJ1-5; no reliable D call. CDR3 size: 13 residues. CDR1 and CDR2 from the germline V gene are MNHEY and SMNVEV (reference sequence). V was pared by 3 bases and J by 11 bases, with 14 bases between. The CDR3 region has the DNA TGTGCCAGCAGTTTTACGGCGGGCGCATCCCAGCATTTT. Amino acids: CASSFTAGASQHF.

This clone was picked up one time. This rearrangement joins TRBV14 to TRBJ1-2, with 8 bases that match TRBD1. CDR1 and CDR2 from the germline V gene are SGHDN and FVKESK. The CDR3 has 18 residues. Trimming took 0 bases from V and 0 from J; bases not matched to a gene: 9. CDR3 loop: CASSQDQDRGRSNYGYTF. Here the CDR3 DNA reads TGTGCCAGCAGCCAAGATCAAGACAGGGGAAGATCTAACTATGGCTACACCTTC.

The chain employs TRBV5-1 and TRBJ2-7; D is undetermined. The germline V gene encodes CDR1 SGHRS and CDR2 YFSETQ. CDR3 length: 11 amino acids. Trimming cost V 4 bases and J 5 bases, with 7 bases left between them. The CDR3 spells CASSVGDEQYF. The CDR3 bases are TGCGCCAGCAGCGTCGGAGACGAGCAGTACTTC.

This clone has more than one count but fewer than ten. J is TRBJ2-1 and V is TRBV11-3, with D perhaps matching TRBD2 (7 bases). The CDR3 is made up of 13 amino acids. Germline V lookup: CDR1 SGHNT, CDR2 YENEEA. With 0 bases removed from V and 8 bases from J, the gap between germline ends came to 8 bases. The DNA of the CDR3 is TGTGCCAGCAGCTTAGAAGGGGGGGATGAGCAGTTCTTC. Protein product: CASSLEGGDEQFF.

The chain links TRBV29-1 to TRBJ2-7; unclear D gene. CDR1 and CDR2 from the germline V gene are SQVTM and ANQGSEA. Trimming left V 4 bases short and J 7 bases short, with 11 bases between. The CDR3 runs to 11 residues. CDR3 nucleotides: TGCAGCGTTGCGTCTGGGGTAGAGCAGTACTTC. Protein product: CSVASGVEQYF.

V gene TRBV29-1 combines with J gene TRBJ2-2, with 13 bases identical to TRBD2. From germline, CDR1 is SQVTM and CDR2 ANQGSEA. The V segment lost 7 bases and the J segment 6 bases; nucleotides outside the gene matches: 14. The CDR3 extends over 17 amino acids. The CDR3 loop reads CSGGTSGVWGVPGELFF. The CDR3 nucleotides are TGCAGCGGTGGGACTAGCGGGGTTTGGGGGGTTCCCGGGGAGCTGTTTTTT.

The rearrangement links TRBV7-6 to TRBJ2-7; TRBD1 matches 8 bases. This CDR3 comprises 16 residues. Losses at the gene ends were 2 bases for V and 4 bases for J; bases not matched to a gene: 10. Germline V lookup: CDR1 SGHVS, CDR2 FNYEAQ. The CDR3 coding sequence is TGTGCCAGCAGCTTAAGTCCCGGACAGGGAGGATACGAGCAGTACTTC. Protein: CASSLSPGQGGYEQYF.

This clone has just one count. The CDR3, as DNA: TGTGCCAGCAGCGTAGGCGTGACCACTGAAGCTTTCTTT. This codes for CASSVGVTTEAFF. The chain combines TRBV9 with TRBJ1-1; no definite D call. From germline, CDR1 is SGDLS and CDR2 YYNGEE. The CDR3 contains 13 residues. Trimming took 0 bases from V and 4 from J, leaving 7 bases between them.

The chain links TRBV5-1 to TRBJ2-1; 9 bases are shared with TRBD2. Germline CDR1 reads SGHRS; CDR2 reads YFSETQ. V shed 1 base and J 6 bases; nucleotides not matched to a gene: 2. The CDR3 covers 14 residues. CDR3 residues: CASSLSGRTNEQFF. The CDR3 region has the DNA TGCGCCAGCAGCTTGAGCGGGAGGACCAATGAGCAGTTCTTC.

The chain joins TRBV7-8 to TRBJ2-3, with 12 bases matching TRBD2. CDR1 is SGHVS and CDR2 is FQNEAQ in the germline V gene. CDR3 length: 17 residues. Trimming took 2 bases from V and 5 from J; bases not matched to a gene: 8. Here the CDR3 reads CASSLMTSGRLIDTQYF. CDR3 in DNA: TGTGCCAGCAGCTTAATGACTAGCGGGAGATTAATAGATACGCAGTATTTT.